This TCR beta chain emerged from a study of T cell clones after liver transplantation. This clone was counted between two and nine times. Its antigen remains unknown. Losses at the gene ends were 1 base for V and 0 bases for J; bases not matched to a gene: 5. The CDR3 has 16 amino acids. The germline V gene encodes CDR1 LNHNV and CDR2 YYDKDF (reference sequence). Profiling relied on immunoSEQ multiplex PCR, and the TCRdb table lists in-frame clones only, not all of them. The sample holds 60,000 or so clones, about two thirds seen once. General study points: Conclusions were preliminary, with small, heterogeneous patient groups.

The rearrangement joins TRBV15 to TRBJ1-2; 7 nucleotides align to TRBD1. The sample here was CD4+ T cells from blood, taken before liver transplant. The TCR comes from a human donor who received a liver transplant. CDR3: CATSRVPGQANYGYTF. CDR3 DNA: TGTGCCACCAGCAGAGTCCCCGGACAGGCTAACTATGGCTACACCTTC. Complete variable domain (other parts from reference TRBV15 and TRBJ1-2): DAMVIQNPRYQVTQFGKPVTLSCSQTLNHNVMYWYQQKSSQAPKLLFHYYDKDFNNEADTPDNFQSRRPNTSFCFLDIRSPGLGDTAMYLCATSRVPGQANYGYTFGSGTRLTVV.